These 26 T cell receptor beta chains were all obtained from the same sample, sequenced in a study of blood T cell repertoires in COVID-19 (TCRdb year 2020). Library generation was performed with the immunoSEQ multiplex PCR assay. In its TCRdb copy, this immuneACCESS table keeps in-frame sequences only and misses some clones. Where compared with another copy, unresolved V genes explain less than half of these, and the others have no known cause. The sample has fewer than 30,000 clones on record, more than 75% of them singletons. The ten largest clonotypes hold roughly 4.7% of the sample. The sequenced sample consisted of peripheral blood. All receptors come from a man aged 45 to 65 with active COVID-19.

V and J are TRBV9 and TRBJ2-3; maybe TRBD1 (7 bases). CDR1 is SGDLS, CDR2 YYNGEE, per germline. Trimming took 7 bases from V and 1 from J, leaving 13 bases between them. The CDR3 length is 14 residues. The CDR3 protein is CASQEGARTDTQYF. As DNA, the CDR3 is TGTGCCAGCCAGGAGGGGGCCCGCACAGATACGCAGTATTTT. Drawing the rest from reference TRBV9 and TRBJ2-3, the complete variable domain is DSGVTQTPKHLITATGQRVTLRCSPRSGDLSVYWYQQSLDQGLQFLIQYYNGEERAKGNILERFSAQQFPDLHSELNLSSLELGDSALYFCASQEGARTDTQYFGPGTRLTVL.

The V call is TRBV6-5, the J call TRBJ2-3, with D possibly TRBD1 on 5 matching bases. CDR1 and CDR2 from the germline V gene are MNHEY and SVGAGI. V lost 0 bases to trimming and J lost 5 bases, with 15 bases between them. The CDR3 consists of 16 residues. CDR3 coding DNA: TGTGCCAGCAGTTACTCAGGCAGTCCTCAGGGAGATACGCAGTATTTT. Amino acid sequence: CASSYSGSPQGDTQYF.

The rearrangement joins TRBV4-1 to TRBJ1-5; D uncertain. Trimming took off 4 bases at V and 4 bases at J, with 17 bases between the two ends. This CDR3 has 16 residues. The germline V gene has CDR1 MGHRA and CDR2 YSYEKL. The CDR3 region has the DNA TGCGCCAGCAGCCCCTCGGAGGATCTATTAAATCAGCCCCAGCATTTT. Its protein product is CASSPSEDLLNQPQHF.

This clone was seen once. DNA of the CDR3: TGTGCCAGCAGCGTAGGGGGAGGGTCCTACAATGAGCAGTTCTTC. It translates to CASSVGGGSYNEQFF. The genes are TRBV9 and TRBJ2-1; 7 positions agree with TRBD2. V lost 0 bases to trimming and J lost 1 base; unmatched junction nucleotides: 1. Germline-derived CDR1 and CDR2 are SGDLS and YYNGEE. This CDR3 has 15 amino acids. The full variable domain, rest sourced from reference TRBV9 and TRBJ2-1, is DSGVTQTPKHLITATGQRVTLRCSPRSGDLSVYWYQQSLDQGLQFLIQYYNGEERAKGNILERFSAQQFPDLHSELNLSSLELGDSALYFCASSVGGGSYNEQFFGPGTRLTVL.

V gene TRBV6-6 combines with J gene TRBJ2-1; D not resolved. Per germline, CDR1 MNHNY and CDR2 SVGAGI (reference sequence). V lost 6 bases to trimming and J lost 4 bases, with 16 bases between them. The length of the CDR3 is 15 residues. The CDR3 here is CASSQLGSRYNEQFF. The CDR3 region has the DNA TGTGCCAGCAGCCAACTGGGTAGCCGATACAATGAGCAGTTCTTC.

This sequence joins TRBV24-1 and TRBJ2-1; 9 positions match TRBD2. Per the germline V gene, CDR1 is KGHDR and CDR2 is SFDVKD. V lost 5 bases to trimming and J lost 10 bases; unmatched junction nucleotides: 5. CDR3 size: 13 residues. The CDR3 DNA follows: TGTGCCACCAGTGGGCCTAGCGGGATCGAGCAGTTCTTC. This codes for CATSGPSGIEQFF.

J is TRBJ2-7 and V is TRBV13; D gene uncertain. This CDR3 is 16 amino acids long. V gave up 5 bases and J gave up 0 bases, with 17 bases separating them. Germline loops: CDR1 PRHDT, CDR2 FYEKMQ (reference sequence). The CDR3 spells CASSPPPQAVSYEQYF. Here the CDR3 DNA reads TGTGCCAGCAGCCCACCCCCCCAGGCCGTCTCCTACGAGCAGTACTTC. Full variable domain (remainder filled in from reference TRBV13 and TRBJ2-7): AAGVIQSPRHLIKEKRETATLKCYPIPRHDTVYWYQQGPGQDPQFLISFYEKMQSDKGSIPDRFSAQQFSDYHSELNMSSLELGDSALYFCASSPPPQAVSYEQYFGPGTRLTVT.

This chain joins TRBV28 and TRBJ2-7; 7 bases are shared with TRBD2. V trimming: 4 bases; J trimming: 4 bases; junction bases outside the gene matches: 13. The CDR3 runs to 16 residues. Germline CDR1 is MDHEN and CDR2 is SYDVKM. The CDR3 reads CASSSSAGTTLYEQYF. Here the CDR3 DNA reads TGTGCCAGCAGTTCCTCCGCCGGGACTACTCTTTACGAGCAGTACTTC.

This clone appeared a single time. The CDR3 loop is CASSQKETQYF. CDR3 DNA sequence: TGTGCCAGCAGTCAGAAAGAGACCCAGTACTTC. This sequence joins TRBV27 and TRBJ2-5; D gene uncertain. This CDR3 comprises 11 residues. The V end was cut by 5 bases, the J end by 3 bases, with 4 bases between. Germline assignment: CDR1 MNHEY and CDR2 SMNVEV (reference sequence).

This clone has only a few counts. V gene TRBV5-6 combines with J gene TRBJ1-2; 7 nucleotides agree with TRBD1. Looked up from germline, CDR1 is SGHDT and CDR2 is YYEEEE. J gave up 4 bases and V 0 bases, and 3 bases lay outside the gene matches. The CDR3 covers 14 residues. The CDR3 bases are TGTGCCAGCAGCTTGGACAGGGGAGGCTATGGCTACACCTTC. Translated, it gives CASSLDRGGYGYTF.

This clone was counted once. This chain links TRBV19 with TRBJ2-7; 12 nucleotides line up with TRBD1. The V and J ends lost 10 bases and 4 bases, in that order; junction bases with no gene match: 5. The CDR3 covers 13 residues. The germline CDR1 and CDR2 sequences are LNHDA and SQIVND (reference sequence). The CDR3, as DNA: TGTGCCACCCGGGACAGGGGGCTGTACGAGCAGTACTTC. It is translated as CATRDRGLYEQYF.

The rearrangement links TRBV27 to TRBJ1-4; D not certain. Per germline, CDR1 MNHEY and CDR2 SMNVEV (reference sequence). The CDR3 length is 13 residues. V was trimmed by 2 bases and J by 5 bases, leaving 6 bases between them. CDR3: CASSLNRNEKLFF. The CDR3 DNA is TGTGCCAGCAGTTTAAACAGAAATGAAAAACTGTTTTTT.

The table lists this clone with a few counts. At the DNA level, this CDR3 is encoded by other sequences in the same sample as well. V and J are TRBV7-6 and TRBJ2-2; 13 nucleotides line up with TRBD2. Germline V gene data show CDR1 as SGHVS and CDR2 as FNYEAQ. The CDR3 is 18 amino acids. The V gene end was trimmed by 1 base and the J gene end by 0 bases; junction bases not matched to a gene: 2. The CDR3: CASSLVLAGGTNTGELFF. CDR3 coding DNA: TGTGCCAGCAGCTTAGTACTAGCGGGGGGGACGAACACCGGGGAGCTGTTTTTT.

This clone was detected only once. V is TRBV28 and J is TRBJ2-5; TRBD1 matches at 7 bases. CDR1 is MDHEN and CDR2 is SYDVKM in the germline V gene. The CDR3 spans 17 residues. Trimming took 4 bases from V and 2 from J; bases not matched to a gene: 13. In nucleotides, the CDR3 is TGTGCCAGCAGTTATGGGGTCAGGGGGAGTCTGCAAGAGACCCAGTACTTC. It specifies CASSYGVRGSLQETQYF.

This sequence joins TRBV7-9 and TRBJ2-1, with a weak D call TRBD1 (6 bases). The V gene lost 4 bases and the J gene lost 9 bases, with 16 bases spanning the gap. From germline, CDR1 is SEHNR and CDR2 FQNEAQ (reference sequence). The CDR3 loop spans 14 amino acids. The CDR3 region has the DNA TGTGCCAGCAGCTCCAGACAGGCTCTTGTTGAGCAGTTCTTC. Translating it yields CASSSRQALVEQFF.

The count of this clone is one. V usage is TRBV5-1 and J usage is TRBJ2-1; unclear D gene. Germline lookup yields CDR1 SGHRS and CDR2 YFSETQ. Trimming removed 2 bases at V and 0 bases at J, with 9 bases between. This CDR3 has 15 residues. CDR3 residues: CASSLTRVSYNEQFF. In DNA, the CDR3 is TGCGCCAGCAGCTTAACGCGCGTCTCCTACAATGAGCAGTTCTTC.

This clone was seen only once. The chain couples TRBV7-9 to TRBJ2-5; 7 bases are a match to TRBD1. The J segment lost 5 bases and the V segment lost 5 bases, leaving 8 bases of the junction unmatched. This CDR3 is 14 amino acids long. Germline values: CDR1 SEHNR, CDR2 FQNEAQ (reference sequence). CDR3 loop: CASSPDRQRETQYF. The CDR3 DNA is TGTGCCAGCAGCCCGGACAGGCAACGGGAGACCCAGTACTTC.

V gene TRBV5-4 combines with J gene TRBJ2-7, with D possibly matching TRBD1 (7 bases). Trimming removed 3 bases at V and 3 bases at J, with 13 bases between. The CDR3 is 14 amino acids. Germline V lookup: CDR1 SGHNT, CDR2 YYREEE (reference sequence). The CDR3 nucleotides read TGTGCCAGCAGCTGGCGGGACAGCGTCTACGAGCAGTACTTC. This encodes CASSWRDSVYEQYF.

This clone is a singleton in its sample. This sequence joins TRBV5-6 and TRBJ1-6; D gene uncertain. With 0 bases removed from V and 2 bases from J, the gap between germline ends came to 12 bases. Looked up from germline, CDR1 is SGHDT and CDR2 is YYEEEE. The CDR3 is 17 amino acids. The CDR3 nucleotides are TGTGCCAGCAGCTTGGATAGCGGGCTCGCCTATAATTCACCCCTCCACTTT. This encodes CASSLDSGLAYNSPLHF.

The genes are TRBV30 and TRBJ1-2; D not resolved. This CDR3 comprises 12 residues. Germline V gene lookup returns CDR1 GTSNPN and CDR2 SVGIG (reference sequence). V was cut by 1 base and J by 6 bases, with 9 bases left in between. The chain's CDR3 is CAWSGGLDGYTF. The DNA for the CDR3 is TGTGCCTGGAGTGGAGGGCTGGATGGCTACACCTTC.

V gene TRBV6-9 combines with J gene TRBJ1-1, with D unresolved. Germline V gene sequence: CDR1 MNHGY, CDR2 SVAAGI. CDR3 length: 16 amino acids. V dropped 0 bases and J dropped 0 bases, with 11 bases sitting between them. The CDR3: CASSYSINRVNTEAFF. The CDR3 DNA follows: TGTGCCAGCAGTTATTCGATAAACAGAGTGAACACTGAAGCTTTCTTT.

The V gene is TRBV5-6, the J gene TRBJ1-6, with D uncertain. V was pared by 1 base and J by 8 bases, with 16 bases between. Looked up from germline, CDR1 is SGHDT and CDR2 is YYEEEE. The CDR3 consists of 16 residues. The CDR3 bases are TGTGCCAGCAGCTTGCAAGGAGGGATCGTGGATTCACCCCTCCACTTT. Its protein is CASSLQGGIVDSPLHF. The full variable domain, completed using reference TRBV5-6 and TRBJ1-6, is DAGVTQSPTHLIKTRGQQVTLRCSPKSGHDTVSWYQQALGQGPQFIFQYYEEEERQRGNFPDRFSGHQFPNYSSELNVNALLLGDSALYLCASSLQGGIVDSPLHFGNGTRLTVT.

CDR3 sequence: CASSQGLAGGKAYNEQFF. CDR3 sequence (DNA): TGTGCCAGCAGCCAAGGGCTAGCGGGAGGGAAGGCCTACAATGAGCAGTTCTTC. V is TRBV4-2 and J is TRBJ2-1, with TRBD2 matching 12 bases. The CDR3 is 18 residues long. J gave up 2 bases and V 1 base, and 6 bases lay outside the gene matches. CDR1 is LGHNA, CDR2 YNFKEQ, per germline.

The chain recombines TRBV19 with TRBJ2-7, with TRBD2 matching over 14 bases. The junction had 9 bases not matched to a gene; V was cut back by 9 bases and J by 2 bases. The CDR3 loop spans 16 amino acids. Germline CDR1 and CDR2: LNHDA and SQIVND (reference sequence). In DNA, the CDR3 is TGTGCCAGCAGACTAGCGGGGGGGAGCATAACCTACGAGCAGTACTTC. This sequence encodes CASRLAGGSITYEQYF.

The chain recombines TRBV24-1 with TRBJ1-5; D is uncertain. The CDR3 runs to 14 residues. The germline gives CDR1 KGHDR, CDR2 SFDVKD. Between the trimmed V and J ends, which lost 4 bases and 4 bases, there was a span of 10 bases. The CDR3 sequence is CATSDTWRNQPQHF. In DNA form, the CDR3 reads TGTGCCACCAGTGACACGTGGAGGAATCAGCCCCAGCATTTT.

V gene TRBV3-1 (or the pseudogene TRBV3-2) combines with J gene TRBJ2-5, with TRBD1 matching 8 bases. CDR1 and CDR2 (germline): LGHDT, YNNKEL (reference sequence). Trimming cost V 11 bases and J 4 bases; bases outside gene matches: 6. The CDR3 loop spans 12 amino acids. The chain's CDR3 is CAGSDRGETQYF. The DNA of the CDR3 is TGTGCCGGGAGCGACAGGGGAGAGACCCAGTACTTC.